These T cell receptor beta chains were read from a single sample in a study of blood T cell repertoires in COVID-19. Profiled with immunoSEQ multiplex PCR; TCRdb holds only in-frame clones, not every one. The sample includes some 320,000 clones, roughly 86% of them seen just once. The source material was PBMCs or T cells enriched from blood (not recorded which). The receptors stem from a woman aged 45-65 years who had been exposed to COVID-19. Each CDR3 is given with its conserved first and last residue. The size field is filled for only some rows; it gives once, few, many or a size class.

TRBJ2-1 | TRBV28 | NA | CASRERGGPGEQFF
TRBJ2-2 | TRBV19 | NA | CASIGVTGLRTGELFF
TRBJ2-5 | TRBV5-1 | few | CASSKNRGREETQYF
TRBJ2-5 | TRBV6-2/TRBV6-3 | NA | CASSYVLGRYQETQYF
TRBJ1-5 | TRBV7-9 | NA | CASSLAGTGQPQHF
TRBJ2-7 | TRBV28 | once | CASRLPGQGREQYF
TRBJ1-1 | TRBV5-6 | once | CASSTGMNTEAFF
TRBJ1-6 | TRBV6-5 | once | CATNPGSSFNSPLHF
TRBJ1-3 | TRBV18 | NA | CASSPEGSGGNTIYF
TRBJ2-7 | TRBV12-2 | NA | CASRLDTGGPNEQYF
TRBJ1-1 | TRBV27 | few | CASSYSRNTEAFF
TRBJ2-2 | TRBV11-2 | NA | CASSPIQGPGELFF
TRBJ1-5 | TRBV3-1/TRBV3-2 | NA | CASSQDRNQPQHF
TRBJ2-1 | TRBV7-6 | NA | CATQRGGLYNEQFF
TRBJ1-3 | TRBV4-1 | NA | CASSLLEDRALDTIYF
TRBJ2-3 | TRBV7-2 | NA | CASSGRLAGVTDTQYF
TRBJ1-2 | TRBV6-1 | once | CASSEGGQGASRGYTF
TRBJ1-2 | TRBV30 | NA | CAWRPTGGTNSGGYTF
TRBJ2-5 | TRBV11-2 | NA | CASRGPVKETQYF
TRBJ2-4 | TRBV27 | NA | CASNLSRAPNIQYF
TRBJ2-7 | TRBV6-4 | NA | CASSQTGTAYEQYF
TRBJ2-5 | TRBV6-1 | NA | CASSERELETQYF
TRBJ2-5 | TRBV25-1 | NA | CASSPHQETQYF
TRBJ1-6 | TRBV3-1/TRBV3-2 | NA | CASSQAGQGNSPLHF
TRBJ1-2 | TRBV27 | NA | CASSLLGGREVNYGYTF
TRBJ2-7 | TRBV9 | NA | CASSRGQGSTYEQYF
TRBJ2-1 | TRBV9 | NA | CASSGDNSYNEQFF
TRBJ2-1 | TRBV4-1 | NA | CASSQEGGSYNEQFF
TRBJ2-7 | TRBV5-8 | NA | CASSLARETYEQYF
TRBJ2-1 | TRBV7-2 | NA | CASSLMRGGIYEQFF
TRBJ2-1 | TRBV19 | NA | CASCRDSVYDEQFF
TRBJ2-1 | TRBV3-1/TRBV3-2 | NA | CASARAGGDNEQFF
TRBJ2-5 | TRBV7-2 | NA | CASSLDRGVQETQYF
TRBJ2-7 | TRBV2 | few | CASIGQEDEQYF
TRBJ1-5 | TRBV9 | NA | CASSVDGSNQPQHF
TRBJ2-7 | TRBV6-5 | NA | CASSYSELGEQYF
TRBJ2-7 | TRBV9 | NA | CASSVGSGVSYEQYF
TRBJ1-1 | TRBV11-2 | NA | CASSLDPVNTEAFF
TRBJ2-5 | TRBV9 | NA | CASSVTGTRQETQYF
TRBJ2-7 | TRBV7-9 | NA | CASSRSTGASYEQYF
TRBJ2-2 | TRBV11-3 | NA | CASSSLQGAYTGELFF
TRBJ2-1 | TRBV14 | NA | CASSPPGTGFNEQFF
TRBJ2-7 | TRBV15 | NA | CATSNPGQFYEQYF
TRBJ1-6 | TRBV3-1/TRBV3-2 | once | CASSQRGTGSDNSPLHF
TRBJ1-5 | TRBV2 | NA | CASSAGGSNQPQHF
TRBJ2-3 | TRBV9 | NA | CASSVAPGGGTADTQYF
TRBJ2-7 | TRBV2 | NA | CASSKLAGAYYEQYF
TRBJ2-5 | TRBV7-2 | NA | CASSTTSGTRETQYF
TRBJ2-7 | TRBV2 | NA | CASSKGLAGDSYEQYF
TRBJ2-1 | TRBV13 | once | CASGVLAGPNEQFF
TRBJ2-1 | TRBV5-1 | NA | CASSLGQVNNEQFF
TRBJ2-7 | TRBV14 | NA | CASSQAYSYEQYF
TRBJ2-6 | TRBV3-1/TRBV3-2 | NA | CASSQDRQGRSGANVLTF
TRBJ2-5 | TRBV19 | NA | CASSISTLQETQYF
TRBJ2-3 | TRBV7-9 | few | CASSPGTSGGADTHTQYF
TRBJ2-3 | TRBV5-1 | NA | CASSLGNSGDTQYF
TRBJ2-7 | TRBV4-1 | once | CASSHDPGQGYEQYF
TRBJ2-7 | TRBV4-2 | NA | CASSQHAAGTRSTYEQYF
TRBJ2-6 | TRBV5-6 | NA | CASSPTDREVPGANVLTF